This T cell receptor beta chain appears in the sequencing data of a study of spatial heterogeneity in lung cancer. Germline assignment: CDR1 DFQATT and CDR2 SNEGSKA (reference sequence). Trimming shortened V by 3 bases and J by 2 bases, and 14 bases separated the two germline ends. This CDR3 is built from 14 residues. Time point in this sample: sample taken at primary tumor resection. Without sorting, whole RNA was sequenced from tumor, nontumor lung or frozen PBMC. Ten or more counts support this clonotype. Its antigen is as yet unknown. TCRdb reanalysed the 5' RACE reads using MiXCR and keeps one entry per CDR3 protein. The top ten clones hold over 20% of a sample with over 8,500 distinct CDR3 sequences, roughly 6% of them seen once. The study, taken as a whole, reports: Tallies of expanded TCRs, which were sorted into ubiquitous and regional groups, correlated with counts of ubiquitous and regional nonsynonymous mutations, respectively. Expanded alpha and beta TCR counts within tumors tracked tumor mutation counts.

This material consisted of lung tumor tissue, taken at surgery. The chain couples TRBV20-1 to TRBJ2-7; perhaps TRBD2 as D (6 bases). The sequence was collected from a female donor with early-stage non-small cell lung cancer. In DNA, the CDR3 is TGCAGTGCTAGGGGGGGTCCCGGGGCCTACGAGCAGTACTTC. It encodes CSARGGPGAYEQYF.